Presented here are 13 T cell receptor beta chains from one specimen sequenced in a study of read filtering for tumor transcriptome and immune sequencing. From around 440 ng of RNA, a library with molecular barcoded alpha/delta and beta/gamma adaptors was made. TCRdb ran MiXCR on the reads and lists one entry per CDR3 protein. There are some 40,000 distinct CDR3 sequences in the sample; about 14% occur only once, and more than 15% lies in the top ten. Sequenced input: a population of CD138-negative cells sorted from bone marrow. The receptor set was obtained from a donor over 35 with multiple myeloma.

This chain links TRBV18 with TRBJ2-3; D gene uncertain. Germline V gene data show CDR1 as KGHSH and CDR2 as LQKENI. V was clipped by 2 bases and J by 5 bases, with 8 bases between them. The CDR3 is 13 amino acids. CDR3 sequence: CASSPITRDTQYF. CDR3 coding DNA: TGTGCCAGCTCACCAATCACCCGAGATACGCAGTATTTT.

Ten or more counts support this clonotype. This chain links TRBV12-3 or TRBV12-4 with TRBJ1-1, with no clear D. CDR3 size: 13 residues. The V end lost 6 bases, the J end lost 4 bases, and 12 bases lay between the germline ends. CDR3 in amino acids: CASRSGIFTEAFF. The CDR3, as DNA: TGTGCCAGCAGATCCGGGATATTCACTGAAGCTTTCTTT.

This clonotype occurred many times. The chain links TRBV19 to TRBJ1-2, with 7 bases that match TRBD1. The junction had 11 bases not matched to a gene; V was cut back by 5 bases and J by 2 bases. CDR1 is LNHDA and CDR2 is SQIVND in the germline V gene (reference sequence). The CDR3 has 16 residues. The chain's CDR3 is CASSLSPGQRNYGYTF. DNA for the CDR3: TGTGCCAGTAGTCTAAGCCCGGGACAGAGAAACTATGGCTACACCTTC.

Only a few counts were recorded for this clonotype. V is TRBV28 and J is TRBJ2-5; D is perhaps TRBD1 (7 bases). Germline V gene sequence: CDR1 MDHEN, CDR2 SYDVKM. Trimming took off 10 bases at V and 5 bases at J, with 17 bases between the two ends. The CDR3 has 13 amino acids. The CDR3 region is CANGQEGTETQYF. The CDR3 coding sequence is TGTGCCAACGGACAGGAGGGGACGGAGACCCAGTACTTC. Full variable domain (outside the CDR3, taken from reference TRBV28 and TRBJ2-5): DVKVTQSSRYLVKRTGEKVFLECVQDMDHENMFWYRQDPGLGLRLIYFSYDVKMKEKGDIPEGYSVSREKKERFSLILESASTNQTSMYLCANGQEGTETQYFGPGTRLLVL.

This clonotype was picked up many times. CDR3 residues: CASSTTSTDTQYF. In DNA, the CDR3 is TGTGCCAGCAGCACCACCTCGACAGATACGCAGTATTTT. The chain is built from TRBV5-4 and TRBJ2-3; D ambiguous. Germline V lookup: CDR1 SGHNT, CDR2 YYREEE (reference sequence). V was shortened by 4 bases and J by 3 bases, with 9 bases between the two germline ends. The CDR3 consists of 13 residues.

Notes on this clonotype: One end of the junction varies from germline; a read error may be responsible. This chain connects TRBV12-3 or TRBV12-4 to TRBJ1-1; possible D gene TRBD1, 5 bases. The CDR3 has 12 residues. The CDR3 protein is CASSRQHTKAFF. CDR3 coding DNA: TGTGCTAGCAGTCGACAGCACACTAAAGCTTTCTTT.

This clonotype was detected many times. The chain uses TRBV2 and TRBJ1-2; D is unclear. This CDR3 comprises 11 residues. V was shortened by 6 bases and J by 4 bases, with 6 bases between the two germline ends. The germline V gene has CDR1 SNHLY and CDR2 FYNNEI. The DNA for the CDR3 is TGTGCCAGCAGGGGGTTCTATGGCTACACCTTC. Translation gives CASRGFYGYTF.

Of note for this clonotype: A read error may be the cause here, since a much bigger clone is one base away. Given the absence of the conserved phenylalanine or tryptophan at the CDR3 end, a read error is likely. The gene calls are TRBV5-1 and TRBJ1-1; D perhaps matches TRBD1 (5 bases). CDR1 and CDR2 (germline): SGHRS, YFSETQ. V lost 5 bases and J lost 5, with 10 bases in between. The CDR3 has 12 amino acids. The CDR3, as DNA: TGCGCCAGCAGGGCAGGGAGAACTGAAGCTTTCCTT. Residues: CASRAGRTEAFL.

This clonotype was recorded at least ten times. This chain uses TRBV5-1 with TRBJ1-4; 10 bases match TRBD1. The CDR3 runs to 14 residues. Germline CDR1 SGHRS, CDR2 YFSETQ. V was clipped by 3 bases and J by 5 bases; unmatched bases: 1. The CDR3 DNA reads TGCGCCAGCAGCTCGGGACAGGGGAATGAAAAACTGTTTTTT. Amino acids: CASSSGQGNEKLFF.

This clonotype was found a few times. The genes are TRBV4-2 and TRBJ2-1; 8 nucleotides align to TRBD2. Germline V CDR1 and CDR2: LGHNA, YNFKEQ. The CDR3 has 17 residues. Trimming removed 1 base from V and 0 bases from J; junction bases left unmatched: 5. This CDR3 reads CASSQGAGASSYNEQFF. CDR3 bases: TGTGCCAGCAGCCAAGGAGCGGGGGCGAGCTCCTACAATGAGCAGTTCTTC.

The chain is built from TRBV7-6 and TRBJ1-5, with D possibly being TRBD1 (5 bases). The CDR3 extends over 15 amino acids. Germline CDR1 is SGHVS and CDR2 is FNYEAQ. Deletions cut 1 base from V and 6 bases from J, with 13 bases between. Here the CDR3 DNA reads TGTGCCAGCAGCTTAGGGGACGGGGGGTGTCAGCCCCAGCATTTT. Protein: CASSLGDGGCQPQHF.

The V and J genes are TRBV5-6 and TRBJ2-3; a possible D gene is TRBD2 (6 bases). The ends were cut back, 4 bases at V and 4 bases at J, with 16 bases in the middle. The CDR3 totals 15 residues. CDR1 SGHDT and CDR2 YYEEEE come from the germline V gene. This CDR3 reads CASSPNSGGADTQYF. CDR3 coding DNA: TGTGCCAGCAGCCCCAATAGCGGTGGCGCAGATACGCAGTATTTT.

This clonotype was picked up many times. The J gene is TRBJ2-7, the V gene TRBV19; tentative D call: TRBD1 (6 bases). Trimming stripped 3 bases from V and 0 bases from J, with 15 bases between. Per the germline V gene, CDR1 is LNHDA and CDR2 is SQIVND (reference sequence). This CDR3 contains 16 residues. Written as DNA, the CDR3 is TGTGCCAGTAGTATTAAATCTGGGACAAACTCCTACGAGCAGTACTTC. It yields the protein CASSIKSGTNSYEQYF.